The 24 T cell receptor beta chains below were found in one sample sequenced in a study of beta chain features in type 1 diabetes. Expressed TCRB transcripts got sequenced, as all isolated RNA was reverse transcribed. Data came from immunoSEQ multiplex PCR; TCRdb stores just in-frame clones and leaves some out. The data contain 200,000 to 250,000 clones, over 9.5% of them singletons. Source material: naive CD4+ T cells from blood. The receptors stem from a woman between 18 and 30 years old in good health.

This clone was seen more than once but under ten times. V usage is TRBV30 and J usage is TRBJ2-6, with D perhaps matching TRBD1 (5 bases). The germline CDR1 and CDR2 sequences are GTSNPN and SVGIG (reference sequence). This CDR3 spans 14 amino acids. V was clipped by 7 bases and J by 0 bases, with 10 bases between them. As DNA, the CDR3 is TGTGCCTATGACAGATTCTCTGGGGCCAACGTCCTGACTTTC. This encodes CAYDRFSGANVLTF.

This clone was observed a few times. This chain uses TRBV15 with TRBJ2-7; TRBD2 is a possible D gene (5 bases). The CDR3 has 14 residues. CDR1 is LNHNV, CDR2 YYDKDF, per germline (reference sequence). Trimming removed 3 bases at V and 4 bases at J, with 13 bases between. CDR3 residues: CATSRIGWRYEQYF. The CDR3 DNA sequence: TGTGCCACCAGCAGGATAGGGTGGAGGTACGAGCAGTACTTC.

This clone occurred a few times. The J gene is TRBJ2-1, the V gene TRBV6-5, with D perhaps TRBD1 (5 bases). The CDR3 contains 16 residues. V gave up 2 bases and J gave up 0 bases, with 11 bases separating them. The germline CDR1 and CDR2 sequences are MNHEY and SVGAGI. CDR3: CASSYTGHSSYNEQFF. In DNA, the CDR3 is TGTGCCAGCAGTTACACTGGACACAGCTCCTACAATGAGCAGTTCTTC.

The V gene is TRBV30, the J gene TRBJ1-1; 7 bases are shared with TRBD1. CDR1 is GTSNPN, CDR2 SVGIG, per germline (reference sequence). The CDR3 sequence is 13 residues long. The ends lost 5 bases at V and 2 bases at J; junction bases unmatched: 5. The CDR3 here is CAWGDRRNTEAFF. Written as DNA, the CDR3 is TGTGCCTGGGGGGACAGAAGAAACACTGAAGCTTTCTTT. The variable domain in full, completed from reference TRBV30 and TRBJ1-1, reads SQTIHQWPATLVQPVGSPLSLECTVEGTSNPNLYWYRQAAGRGLQLLFYSVGIGQISSEVPQNLSASRPQDRQFILSSKKLLLSDSGFYLCAWGDRRNTEAFFGQGTRLTVV.

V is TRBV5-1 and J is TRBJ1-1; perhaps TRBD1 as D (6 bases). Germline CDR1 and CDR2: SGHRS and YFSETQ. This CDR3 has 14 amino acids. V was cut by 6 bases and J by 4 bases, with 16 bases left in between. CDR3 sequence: CASTLSGEPTEAFF. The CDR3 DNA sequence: TGCGCCAGCACTCTTTCAGGGGAGCCCACTGAAGCTTTCTTT.

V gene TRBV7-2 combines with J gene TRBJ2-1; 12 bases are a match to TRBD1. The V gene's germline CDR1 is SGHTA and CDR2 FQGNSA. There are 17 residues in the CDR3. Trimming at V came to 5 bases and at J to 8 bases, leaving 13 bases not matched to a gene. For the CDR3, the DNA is TGTGCCAGCAGCCCGAAACGAGGGACAGGGGGCAGGGATGAGCAGTTCTTC. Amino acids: CASSPKRGTGGRDEQFF.

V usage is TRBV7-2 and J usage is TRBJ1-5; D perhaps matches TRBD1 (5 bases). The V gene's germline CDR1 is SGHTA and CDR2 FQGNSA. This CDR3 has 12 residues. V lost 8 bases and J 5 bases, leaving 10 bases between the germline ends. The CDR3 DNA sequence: TGTGCCAGCCGGGGGTTGGATCAGCCCCAGCATTTT. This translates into CASRGLDQPQHF. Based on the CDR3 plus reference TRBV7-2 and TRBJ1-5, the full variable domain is GAGVSQSPSNKVTEKGKDVELRCDPISGHTALYWYRQSLGQGLEFLIYFQGNSAPDKSGLPSDRFSAERTGGSVSTLTIQRTQQEDSAVYLCASRGLDQPQHFGDGTRLSIL.

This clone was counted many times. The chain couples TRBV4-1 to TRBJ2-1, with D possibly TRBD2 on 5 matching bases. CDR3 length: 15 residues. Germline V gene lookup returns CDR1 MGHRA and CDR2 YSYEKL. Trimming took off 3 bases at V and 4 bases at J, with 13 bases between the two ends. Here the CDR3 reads CASSQPGSKYNEQFF. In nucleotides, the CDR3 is TGCGCCAGCAGCCAGCCGGGATCCAAGTACAATGAGCAGTTCTTC.

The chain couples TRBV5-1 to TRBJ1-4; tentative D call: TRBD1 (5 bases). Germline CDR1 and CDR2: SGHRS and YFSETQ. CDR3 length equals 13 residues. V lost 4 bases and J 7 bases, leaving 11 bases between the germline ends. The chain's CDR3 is CASSPRDAEKLFF. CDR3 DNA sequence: TGCGCCAGCAGCCCCAGGGATGCTGAAAAACTGTTTTTT.

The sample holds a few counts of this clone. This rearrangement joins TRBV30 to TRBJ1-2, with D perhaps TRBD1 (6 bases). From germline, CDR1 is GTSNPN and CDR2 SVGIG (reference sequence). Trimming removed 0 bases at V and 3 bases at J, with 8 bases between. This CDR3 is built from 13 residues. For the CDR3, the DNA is TGTGCCTGGAGTGTCCCAGGGGACTATGGCTACACCTTC. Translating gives CAWSVPGDYGYTF. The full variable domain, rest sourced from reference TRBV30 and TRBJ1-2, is SQTIHQWPATLVQPVGSPLSLECTVEGTSNPNLYWYRQAAGRGLQLLFYSVGIGQISSEVPQNLSASRPQDRQFILSSKKLLLSDSGFYLCAWSVPGDYGYTFGSGTRLTVV.

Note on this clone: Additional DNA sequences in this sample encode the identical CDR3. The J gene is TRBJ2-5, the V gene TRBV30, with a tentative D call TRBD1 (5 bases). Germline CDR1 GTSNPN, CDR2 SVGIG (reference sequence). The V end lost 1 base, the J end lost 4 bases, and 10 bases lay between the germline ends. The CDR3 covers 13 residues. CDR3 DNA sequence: TGTGCCTGGAGTGGGGGCGGCTTAGAGACCCAGTACTTC. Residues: CAWSGGGLETQYF.

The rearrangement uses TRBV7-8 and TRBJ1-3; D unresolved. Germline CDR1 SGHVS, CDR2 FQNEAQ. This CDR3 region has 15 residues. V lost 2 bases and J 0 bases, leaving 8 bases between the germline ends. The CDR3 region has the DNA TGTGCCAGCAGCTTACTGTCCAGCTCTGGAAACACCATATATTTT. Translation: CASSLLSSSGNTIYF.

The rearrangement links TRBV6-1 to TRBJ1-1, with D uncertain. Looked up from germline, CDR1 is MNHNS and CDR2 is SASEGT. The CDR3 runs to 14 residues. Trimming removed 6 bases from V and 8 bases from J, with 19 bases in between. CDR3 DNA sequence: TGTGCCAGCAGATCGACAACGCCAATCGTCGAAGCTTTCTTT. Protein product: CASRSTTPIVEAFF.

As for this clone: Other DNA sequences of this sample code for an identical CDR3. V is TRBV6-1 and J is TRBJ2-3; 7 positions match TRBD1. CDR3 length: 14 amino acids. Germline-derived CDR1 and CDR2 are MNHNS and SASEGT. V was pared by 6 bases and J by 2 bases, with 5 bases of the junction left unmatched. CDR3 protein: CASRVTGSTDTQYF. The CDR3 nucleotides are TGTGCCAGCAGAGTGACAGGGTCCACAGATACGCAGTATTTT.

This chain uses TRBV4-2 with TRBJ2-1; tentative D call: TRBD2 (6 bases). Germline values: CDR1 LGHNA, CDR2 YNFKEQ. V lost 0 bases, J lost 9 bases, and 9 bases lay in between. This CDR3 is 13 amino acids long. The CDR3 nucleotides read TGTGCCAGCAGCCAAGAGAAACTAGCTGAGCAGTTCTTC. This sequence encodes CASSQEKLAEQFF.

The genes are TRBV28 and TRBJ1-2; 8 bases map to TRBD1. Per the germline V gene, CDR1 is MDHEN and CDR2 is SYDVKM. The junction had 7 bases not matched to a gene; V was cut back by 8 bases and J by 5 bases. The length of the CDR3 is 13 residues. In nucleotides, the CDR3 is TGTGCCAGCGGCAAAAGACAGGGGTATGGCTACACCTTC. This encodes CASGKRQGYGYTF.

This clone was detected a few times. CDR3 sequence (DNA): TGTGCCAGTACGTCCGGGACAGGGGACACTGAAGCTTTCTTT. Protein sequence: CASTSGTGDTEAFF. V and J are TRBV19 and TRBJ1-1, with 10 bases that match TRBD1. With V trimmed by 7 bases and J by 3 bases, 5 bases remained unmatched. This CDR3 is built from 14 residues. Per the germline V gene, CDR1 is LNHDA and CDR2 is SQIVND (reference sequence).

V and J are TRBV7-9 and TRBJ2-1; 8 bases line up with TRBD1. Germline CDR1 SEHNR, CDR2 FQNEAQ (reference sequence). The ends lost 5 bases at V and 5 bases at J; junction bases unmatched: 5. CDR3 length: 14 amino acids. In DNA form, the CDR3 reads TGTGCCAGCAGCGGGCAGGGGGCTCACAATGAGCAGTTCTTC. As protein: CASSGQGAHNEQFF.

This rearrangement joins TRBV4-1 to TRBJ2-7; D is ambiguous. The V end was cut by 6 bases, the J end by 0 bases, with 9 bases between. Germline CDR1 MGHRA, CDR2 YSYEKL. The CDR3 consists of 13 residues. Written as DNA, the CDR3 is TGCGCCAGCAGAAGAGGAGACTCCTACGAGCAGTACTTC. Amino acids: CASRRGDSYEQYF.

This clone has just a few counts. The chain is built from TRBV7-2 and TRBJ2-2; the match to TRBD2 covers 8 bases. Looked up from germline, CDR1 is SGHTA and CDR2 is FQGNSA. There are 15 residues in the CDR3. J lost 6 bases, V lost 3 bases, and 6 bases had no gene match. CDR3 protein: CASSFFRGGAGELFF. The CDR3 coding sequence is TGTGCCAGCAGCTTTTTTCGGGGGGGAGCCGGGGAGCTGTTTTTT.

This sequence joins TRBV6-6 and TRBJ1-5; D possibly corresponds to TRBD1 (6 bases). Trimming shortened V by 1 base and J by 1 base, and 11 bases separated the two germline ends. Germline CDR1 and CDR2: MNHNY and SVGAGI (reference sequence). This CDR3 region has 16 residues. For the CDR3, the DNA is TGTGCCAGCAGTTACTTATCAGGGGTGAGCAATCAGCCCCAGCATTTT. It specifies CASSYLSGVSNQPQHF.

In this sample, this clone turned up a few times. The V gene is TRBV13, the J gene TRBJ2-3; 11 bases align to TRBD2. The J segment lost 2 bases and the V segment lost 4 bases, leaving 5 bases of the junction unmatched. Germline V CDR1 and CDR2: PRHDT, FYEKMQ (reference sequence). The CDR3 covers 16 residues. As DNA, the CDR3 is TGTGCCAGCAGCTCCGGGACTAGCGGCTTCACAGATACGCAGTATTTT. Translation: CASSSGTSGFTDTQYF.

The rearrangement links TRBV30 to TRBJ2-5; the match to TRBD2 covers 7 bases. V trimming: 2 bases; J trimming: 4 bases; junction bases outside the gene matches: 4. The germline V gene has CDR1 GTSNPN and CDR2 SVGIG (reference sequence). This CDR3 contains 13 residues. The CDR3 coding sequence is TGTGCCTGGAGTAGCCCGGGAGGAGAGACCCAGTACTTC. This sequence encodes CAWSSPGGETQYF. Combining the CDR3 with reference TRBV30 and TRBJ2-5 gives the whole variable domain SQTIHQWPATLVQPVGSPLSLECTVEGTSNPNLYWYRQAAGRGLQLLFYSVGIGQISSEVPQNLSASRPQDRQFILSSKKLLLSDSGFYLCAWSSPGGETQYFGPGTRLLVL.

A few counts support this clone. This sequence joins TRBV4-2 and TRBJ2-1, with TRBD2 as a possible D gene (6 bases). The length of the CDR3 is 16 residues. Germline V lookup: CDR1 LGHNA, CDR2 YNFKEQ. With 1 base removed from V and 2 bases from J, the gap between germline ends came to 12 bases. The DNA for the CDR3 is TGTGCCAGCAGCCAAGCCCTCAGGGAGGCCTACAATGAGCAGTTCTTC. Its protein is CASSQALREAYNEQFF.